Presented here are 8 T cell receptor beta chains from one specimen sequenced in a study of blood T cell repertoires in COVID-19. The data were produced by immunoSEQ multiplex PCR, yet TCRdb's version contains in-frame clones alone and is incomplete. The sample lists fewer than 80,000 clones, 89% occurring once. Sample: peripheral blood. All receptors come from a woman aged 45-59 years with active COVID-19.

The V and J genes are TRBV9 and TRBJ1-4; D may be TRBD1 (5 bases). Trimming removed 0 bases from V and 5 bases from J, with 8 bases in between. There are 14 residues in the CDR3. Germline loops: CDR1 SGDLS, CDR2 YYNGEE. For the CDR3, the DNA is TGTGCCAGCAGCGTAGGGGGCCCCAATGAAAAACTGTTTTTT. Translation: CASSVGGPNEKLFF.

V usage is TRBV5-1 and J usage is TRBJ2-7; tentatively, D is TRBD2 (6 bases). The V gene lost 4 bases and the J gene lost 4 bases, with 15 bases spanning the gap. Germline values: CDR1 SGHRS, CDR2 YFSETQ. The CDR3 loop spans 14 amino acids. CDR3 sequence: CASSAGPGRYEQYF. The CDR3 nucleotides read TGCGCCAGCAGCGCCGGGCCAGGGAGGTACGAGCAGTACTTC.

V and J are TRBV5-1 and TRBJ2-1; 10 nucleotides match TRBD2. V lost 5 bases, J lost 0 bases, and 8 bases stayed unmatched. This CDR3 spans 17 amino acids. The germline gives CDR1 SGHRS, CDR2 YFSETQ. This CDR3 is CASSFNPSGSSYNEQFF. DNA for the CDR3: TGCGCCAGCAGTTTCAATCCTAGCGGGAGCTCCTACAATGAGCAGTTCTTC.

This clone was found once. The chain couples TRBV29-1 to TRBJ2-5; 7 nucleotides line up with TRBD1. The CDR3 has 13 residues. Trimming took 0 bases from V and 3 from J; bases not matched to a gene: 1. Germline CDR1 and CDR2: SQVTM and ANQGSEA. The CDR3 DNA reads TGCAGCGTTGAAGAAGGGGGCGAAGAGACCCAGTACTTC. It translates to CSVEEGGEETQYF.

This rearrangement joins TRBV4-1 to TRBJ1-1; D is ambiguous. V was trimmed by 7 bases and J by 5 bases, leaving 17 bases between them. Germline assignment: CDR1 MGHRA and CDR2 YSYEKL. CDR3 size: 14 residues. This CDR3 is CASNPTEPGTEAFF. CDR3 nucleotides: TGCGCCAGCAACCCGACGGAGCCCGGGACTGAAGCTTTCTTT.

The chain links TRBV27 to TRBJ1-5, with 10 positions matching TRBD1. The V gene's germline CDR1 is MNHEY and CDR2 SMNVEV (reference sequence). Trimming took 4 bases from V and 5 from J; bases not matched to a gene: 5. This CDR3 is built from 15 residues. CDR3 residues: CASSSGTGVYQPQHF. The CDR3 DNA reads as TGTGCCAGCAGTTCGGGGACAGGGGTTTATCAGCCCCAGCATTTT.

With regard to this clone: Within the sample, other DNA sequences also encode this same CDR3. The chain carries TRBV7-3 and TRBJ2-1, with 8 bases identical to TRBD2. Germline values: CDR1 SGHTA, CDR2 FQGTGA. V was pared by 0 bases and J by 4 bases, with 5 bases of the junction left unmatched. The CDR3 contains 16 residues. CDR3 protein: CASSLTGLAGYNEQFF. Here the CDR3 DNA reads TGTGCCAGCAGCTTAACAGGGCTAGCGGGTTACAATGAGCAGTTCTTC.

The V and J genes are TRBV3-1 (or the pseudogene TRBV3-2) and TRBJ2-3; D uncertain. Germline-derived CDR1 and CDR2 are LGHDT and YNNKEL (reference sequence). The CDR3 totals 14 residues. V lost 1 base and J 4 bases, leaving 9 bases between the germline ends. The CDR3 loop reads CASSQVSAADTQYF. For the CDR3, the DNA is TGTGCCAGCAGCCAAGTTTCGGCGGCAGATACGCAGTATTTT.